Presented here are 6 T cell receptor beta chains from one specimen sequenced in a study of human T cells and chemical hapten exposure. One entry per CDR3 protein, called by TCRdb with MiXCR from the RACE reads. The sample holds 30,000 to 40,000 distinct CDR3 sequences, over 9.5% seen once. Described time point: patch test 3, about 24 weeks after DPC sensitization. As to treatment: therapeutic diphenylcyclopropenone sensitization with weekly scalp DPC. Unfractionated whole blood was the source of the extracted total RNA. Sequencing was performed on whole blood, taken in connection with sensitization to the hapten diphenylcyclopropenone (DPC). The receptors stem from a woman aged 40 to 50 with alopecia areata. Some clones in this sample may be carry-over from other donors' samples.

This clonotype occurred many times. This chain links TRBV6-6 with TRBJ2-3; 8 bases map to TRBD1. Trimming removed 2 bases from V and 4 bases from J; junction bases left unmatched: 8. CDR3 length: 16 amino acids. From germline, CDR1 is MNHNY and CDR2 SVGAGI (reference sequence). This chain's CDR3 is CASSYMDRVSADTQYF. The CDR3 DNA sequence: TGTGCCAGCAGTTACATGGACAGGGTATCCGCAGATACGCAGTATTTT.

This chain connects TRBV7-8 to TRBJ2-1; 12 nucleotides align to TRBD2. With V trimmed by 5 bases and J by 8 bases, 10 bases remained unmatched. CDR3 size: 16 residues. Germline lookup yields CDR1 SGHVS and CDR2 FQNEAQ. CDR3 residues: CASSGALAGGPYEQFF. CDR3 bases: TGTGCCAGCAGCGGGGCGCTAGCGGGGGGGCCCTATGAGCAGTTCTTC.

This rearrangement joins TRBV5-1 to TRBJ2-3, with 10 positions matching TRBD2. Germline assignment: CDR1 SGHRS and CDR2 YFSETQ. The V segment lost 1 base and the J segment 6 bases; nucleotides outside the gene matches: 8. CDR3 length: 16 residues. CDR3 region: CASSLSTSGEWDTQYF. DNA of the CDR3: TGCGCCAGCAGCTTGTCCACTAGCGGGGAGTGGGATACGCAGTATTTT.

This clonotype was counted only a few times. The chain recombines TRBV10-3 with TRBJ2-7; 7 bases fit TRBD2. Unmatched junction bases numbered 2, after V lost 3 bases and J lost 3 bases. CDR3 length: 13 residues. Germline CDR1 and CDR2: ENHRY and SYGVKD. The CDR3 nucleotides are TGTGCCATCAGTGACGGCGGGAGCTACGAGCAGTACTTC. Translation: CAISDGGSYEQYF.

This clonotype came up many times. The chain couples TRBV19 to TRBJ1-1, with a weak D call TRBD1 (5 bases). Germline assignment: CDR1 LNHDA and CDR2 SQIVND (reference sequence). Deletions cut 3 bases from V and 1 base from J, with 12 bases between. The CDR3 has 15 residues. CDR3 in DNA: TGTGCCAGTAGTATGATTGGGGCCCGGAACACTGAAGCTTTCTTT. Its translation: CASSMIGARNTEAFF.

This clonotype was counted only a few times. The chain joins TRBV7-2 to TRBJ2-3; TRBD2 matches 8 bases. Germline V gene data show CDR1 as SGHTA and CDR2 as FQGNSA. The CDR3 is 15 amino acids. The V and J ends lost 1 base and 5 bases, in that order; junction bases with no gene match: 5. The CDR3 loop reads CASSLVGTRGDTQYF. As DNA, the CDR3 is TGTGCCAGCAGCTTAGTGGGGACTAGAGGAGATACGCAGTATTTT.